This T cell receptor beta chain emerged from a study of follicular helper T cells after annual influenza vaccination. Turning to the study itself: Across the 2013-2014, 2014-2015 and 2015-2016 vaccination seasons, some subjects were resampled. Findings and limits, study-wide: ICOS+CD38+ cTfh clonality tracked population frequency, and its change tracked circulating plasmablast change. ICOS-CD38- cTfh most often held earlier Day 7 ICOS+CD38+ clones. Just roughly 9-22% of cells analyzed had recovered productive TCRB sequences.

The method was immunoSEQ multiplex PCR; TCRdb's version includes in-frame clones alone and lacks a portion of them. Counted here are fewer than 10,000 clones, over 85% occurring once; the ten biggest clones make up around 0.45%. Time point in this sample: 2015-2016 season, pre-vaccination. Germline V gene lookup returns CDR1 MDHEN and CDR2 SYDVKM. The V gene lost 3 bases and the J gene lost 7 bases, with 16 bases spanning the gap. This CDR3 contains 14 residues. The table lists this clone with a count of one. The antigen is not known. The chain carries TRBV28 and TRBJ2-7, with D tentatively TRBD1 (5 bases). Specimen: CXCR5+ CD38- circulating T follicular helper cells from blood, collected on the day of influenza vaccination. Subset: circulating Tfh, non-naive CD4+CXCR5+PD-1+ (ICOS+CD38+ or ICOS-CD38-). The sequence was obtained from an adult who received the influenza vaccine. The CDR3: CASSFPRATSEQYF. As DNA, the CDR3 is TGTGCCAGCAGTTTTCCCAGGGCAACGAGTGAGCAGTACTTC.